This T cell receptor (beta chain) was documented in a study of blood T cell repertoires in COVID-19. Study-level information: COVID-19 samples, acute and convalescent, were from the United States, Italy and Spain. T cells, B-cell-depleted T cells, or PBMCs provided the cDNA or gDNA that served as material.

The CDR3 spans 14 residues. The germline V gene encodes CDR1 GTSNPN and CDR2 SVGIG (reference sequence). The V end was cut by 2 bases, the J end by 3 bases, with 8 bases between. As processed by the authors: Amplification from reference gene primers served as the basis for estimated nucleated cell counts. The method was immunoSEQ multiplex PCR; TCRdb's version includes in-frame clones alone and lacks a portion of them. V and J calls and clone size are as listed in that table; D and trimming were resolved from the DNA. The data contain about 100,000 clones, about 89% of them singletons. Material: peripheral blood. The TCR sequence derives from a man aged 55 to 70 with acute or convalescent COVID-19. The rearrangement joins TRBV30 to TRBJ1-6, with a tentative D call TRBD1 (5 bases). The CDR3 nucleotides are TGTGCCTGGAGTAGTACAGGCTATAATTCACCCCTCCACTTT. Amino acid sequence: CAWSSTGYNSPLHF.